Below, 23 T cell receptor beta chains from the same sample are listed, as sequenced in a study of control samples from healthy donors and cancer patients. TCRdb keeps only in-frame clones here, not all; method: immunoSEQ multiplex PCR. The repertoire has more than 75,000 clones, 89% of them found once; the top ten carry less than 7%. Specimen: blood. These receptors came from a man in his fifties or sixties in good health.

The chain uses TRBV11-2 and TRBJ1-2; D may be TRBD1 (5 bases). The length of the CDR3 is 14 residues. V was clipped by 0 bases and J by 6 bases, with 11 bases between them. Germline values: CDR1 SGHAT, CDR2 FQNNGV. Here the CDR3 DNA reads TGTGCCAGCAGCTTAGATGTGGGGGATCATGGCTACACCTTC. This gives the protein CASSLDVGDHGYTF.

The chain recombines TRBV5-4 with TRBJ1-3; D remains unclear. V was shortened by 3 bases and J by 4 bases, with 5 bases between the two germline ends. CDR1 is SGHNT and CDR2 is YYREEE in the germline V gene (reference sequence). CDR3 length: 12 amino acids. The CDR3 sequence: CASSSAGNTIYF. Here the CDR3 DNA reads TGTGCCAGCAGCTCTGCAGGAAACACCATATATTTT.

The genes are TRBV5-6 and TRBJ1-1; D possibly corresponds to TRBD1 (6 bases). Germline V CDR1 and CDR2: SGHDT, YYEEEE. With 8 bases removed from V and 2 bases from J, the gap between germline ends came to 10 bases. The CDR3 sequence is 12 residues long. The CDR3 is CASQGQNTEAFF. The CDR3 bases are TGTGCCAGTCAGGGACAAAACACTGAAGCTTTCTTT. Full variable domain (outside the CDR3, taken from reference TRBV5-6 and TRBJ1-1): DAGVTQSPTHLIKTRGQQVTLRCSPKSGHDTVSWYQQALGQGPQFIFQYYEEEERQRGNFPDRFSGHQFPNYSSELNVNALLLGDSALYLCASQGQNTEAFFGQGTRLTVV.

The chain carries TRBV7-2 and TRBJ1-2; D is unclear. Germline V gene lookup returns CDR1 SGHTA and CDR2 FQGNSA. V was trimmed by 4 bases and J by 7 bases, leaving 16 bases between them. The CDR3 runs 14 residues. As DNA, the CDR3 is TGTGCCAGCAGCTCTCTAAACGGGAGGATTGGCTACACCTTC. Translating it yields CASSSLNGRIGYTF.

About this clone itself: As the CDR3 is not closed by the conserved phenylalanine or tryptophan, this likely results from a read error. The DNA is left out, because the CDR3 cannot be placed on it with certainty; the CDR3 is given as TCRdb lists it. The chain links TRBV6-6 to TRBJ1-2; the table's TRBD1 call for D was not verified on the DNA. Termini included, the CDR3 measures 12 amino acids. The germline gives CDR1 MNHNY, CDR2 SVGAGI (reference sequence). The chain's CDR3 is CASSGTGGPLAS.

The chain recombines TRBV12-5 with TRBJ1-5, with TRBD1 matching 9 bases. V shed 1 base, J shed 6 bases, and the junction held 4 bases outside the gene matches. Germline V lookup: CDR1 LGHNT, CDR2 FRNRAP. The CDR3 spans 15 residues. Written as DNA, the CDR3 is TGTGCTAGTGGTTTGGGACAGGGGGGTAGTCAGCCCCAGCATTTT. Protein product: CASGLGQGGSQPQHF.

This clone was seen only once. V is TRBV18 and J is TRBJ1-4; D perhaps matches TRBD1 (5 bases). Germline V gene lookup returns CDR1 KGHSH and CDR2 LQKENI. Trimming cost V 2 bases and J 7 bases, with 14 bases left between them. The CDR3 is 15 amino acids. For the CDR3, the DNA is TGTGCCAGCTCACCAGCAGGGCCCGTGGGTGAAAAACTGTTTTTT. It specifies CASSPAGPVGEKLFF.

The V gene is TRBV9, the J gene TRBJ2-2, with 10 nucleotides matching TRBD1. The germline CDR1 and CDR2 sequences are SGDLS and YYNGEE. V shed 2 bases and J 0 bases; nucleotides not matched to a gene: 1. The CDR3 consists of 16 residues. CDR3 DNA sequence: TGTGCCAGCAGCGTGGGACAGGGGACGAACACCGGGGAGCTGTTTTTT. It codes for CASSVGQGTNTGELFF.

The chain recombines TRBV18 with TRBJ1-5; TRBD1 is a possible D gene (5 bases). Trimming shortened V by 1 base and J by 0 bases, and 7 bases separated the two germline ends. This CDR3 spans 15 amino acids. CDR1 and CDR2 (germline): KGHSH, LQKENI. CDR3 DNA sequence: TGTGCCAGCTCACCACAGGGGTATAGCAATCAGCCCCAGCATTTT. Translating gives CASSPQGYSNQPQHF.

This clone was detected a few times. The chain combines TRBV12-3 or TRBV12-4 with TRBJ1-1; possibly TRBD1 for D (5 bases). This CDR3 has 11 residues. The ends were cut back, 7 bases at V and 4 bases at J, with 7 bases in the middle. The DNA of the CDR3 is TGTGCCAGCACCGGGGGCACTGAAGCTTTCTTT. Protein: CASTGGTEAFF.

The chain links TRBV10-3 to TRBJ1-1; tentative D call: TRBD1 (6 bases). The CDR3 length is 15 residues. V dropped 6 bases and J dropped 3 bases, with 17 bases sitting between them. CDR1 is ENHRY, CDR2 SYGVKD, per germline. CDR3 protein: CAIRRGGAEDTEAFF. In DNA form, the CDR3 reads TGTGCCATCAGGAGGGGGGGGGCAGAGGACACTGAAGCTTTCTTT.

CDR3 sequence reads: CASSFGTGGGYGYTF. CDR3 bases: TGCGCCAGCAGCTTCGGGACAGGGGGTGGATATGGCTACACCTTC. The chain couples TRBV5-1 to TRBJ1-2; 11 nucleotides match TRBD1. Germline assignment: CDR1 SGHRS and CDR2 YFSETQ. CDR3 length equals 15 residues. The junction had 5 bases not matched to a gene; V was cut back by 2 bases and J by 5 bases.

The V gene is TRBV12-3 or TRBV12-4, the J gene TRBJ2-1; unclear D gene. The length of the CDR3 is 11 residues. Trimming stripped 3 bases from V and 8 bases from J, with 5 bases between. CDR3 sequence (DNA): TGTGCCAGCAGTTTGTTGGATGAGCAGTTCTTC. This encodes CASSLLDEQFF.

CDR3 residues: CASSLLGSRPDTQYF. The CDR3, as DNA: TGTGCCAGCAGTTTATTGGGCAGCCGTCCAGATACGCAGTATTTT. The chain recombines TRBV27 with TRBJ2-3; D is ambiguous. Trimming removed 1 base at V and 4 bases at J, with 12 bases between. Germline CDR1 is MNHEY and CDR2 is SMNVEV (reference sequence). This CDR3 is built from 15 residues.

The V call is TRBV5-8, the J call TRBJ2-3, with D possibly called TRBD1 or TRBD2 (5 bases each). The CDR3 spans 16 residues. Germline CDR1 and CDR2: SGHTS and YDEGEE. The V and J ends lost 7 bases and 5 bases respectively, with 23 bases between them. The CDR3 sequence is CASGVGTSGQQDTQYF. The CDR3 nucleotides are TGTGCCAGCGGGGTGGGGACCTCAGGGCAACAAGATACGCAGTATTTT.

The gene calls are TRBV7-9 and TRBJ2-1; 7 positions match TRBD2. Germline V CDR1 and CDR2: SEHNR, FQNEAQ (reference sequence). The trim removed 3 bases at V and 9 bases at J, leaving 8 bases unmatched. The CDR3 length is 14 residues. For the CDR3, the DNA is TGTGCCAGCAGCTTTCGGGGGGATCCAAGTGAGCAGTTCTTC. This gives the protein CASSFRGDPSEQFF.

This clone was seen just once. The CDR3 protein is CASSIGQGVSNQPQHF. CDR3 in DNA: TGTGCCAGTAGTATAGGACAGGGGGTTAGCAATCAGCCCCAGCATTTT. The chain joins TRBV19 to TRBJ1-5; 9 nucleotides align to TRBD1. CDR1 and CDR2 from the germline V gene are LNHDA and SQIVND (reference sequence). J was trimmed by 0 bases and V by 1 base; bases with no gene match: 1. The length of the CDR3 is 16 residues.

The table lists this clone with a count of one. V gene TRBV4-2 combines with J gene TRBJ2-1; 8 bases fit TRBD1. CDR1 and CDR2 from the germline V gene are LGHNA and YNFKEQ. The V gene end was trimmed by 1 base and the J gene end by 4 bases; junction bases not matched to a gene: 6. The CDR3 sequence is 16 residues long. In nucleotides, the CDR3 is TGTGCCAGCAGCCAAGGGAACAGGGGGTTTTACAATGAGCAGTTCTTC. Translating gives CASSQGNRGFYNEQFF.

The rearrangement joins TRBV18 to TRBJ1-1, with TRBD1 matching over 7 bases. Germline CDR1 KGHSH, CDR2 LQKENI. The CDR3 covers 14 residues. Trimming took 2 bases from V and 5 from J; bases not matched to a gene: 5. CDR3 nucleotides: TGTGCCAGCTCACCAGACAGGGTGGGGACTGAAGCTTTCTTT. It codes for CASSPDRVGTEAFF.

This clone was observed a single time. The chain uses TRBV28 and TRBJ2-3; 9 nucleotides line up with TRBD1. This CDR3 spans 17 amino acids. With V trimmed by 3 bases and J by 11 bases, 18 bases remained unmatched. The germline gives CDR1 MDHEN, CDR2 SYDVKM. The CDR3 DNA sequence: TGTGCCAGCAGTTTCTGGGGTCAGGGACAGGGAGGGTTGAGGCAGTATTTT. Its translation is CASSFWGQGQGGLRQYF.

This chain links TRBV7-2 with TRBJ2-7, with D unresolved. The CDR3 sequence is 14 residues long. V shed 2 bases and J shed 3 bases, with 11 bases lying between them. Germline lookup yields CDR1 SGHTA and CDR2 FQGNSA. CDR3: CASSLTGPDYEQYF. As DNA, the CDR3 is TGTGCCAGCAGCTTAACCGGGCCGGACTACGAGCAGTACTTC. Filled out from reference TRBV7-2 and TRBJ2-7, the complete variable domain reads GAGVSQSPSNKVTEKGKDVELRCDPISGHTALYWYRQSLGQGLEFLIYFQGNSAPDKSGLPSDRFSAERTGGSVSTLTIQRTQQEDSAVYLCASSLTGPDYEQYFGPGTRLTVT.

The chain combines TRBV9 with TRBJ2-1; possibly TRBD1 for D (6 bases). V was shortened by 0 bases and J by 1 base, with 8 bases between the two germline ends. This CDR3 has 15 amino acids. CDR1 is SGDLS, CDR2 YYNGEE, per germline. CDR3 amino acids: CASSVGGPSYNEQFF. The DNA of the CDR3 is TGTGCCAGCAGCGTAGGGGGGCCGTCCTACAATGAGCAGTTCTTC.

V gene TRBV27 combines with J gene TRBJ2-2; unclear D gene. There are 14 residues in the CDR3. The V gene lost 7 bases and the J gene lost 4 bases, with 13 bases spanning the gap. The germline gives CDR1 MNHEY, CDR2 SMNVEV (reference sequence). The CDR3 loop is CASKIRHPTGELFF. CDR3 DNA: TGTGCCAGCAAAATAAGACACCCCACCGGGGAGCTGTTTTTT.